This T cell receptor beta chain derives from a study of blood T cells in healthy people across ages. The use of a sample-barcoded 5' primer and a J-beta primer mix characterized a second PCR of about 7 to 12 cycles. Using its own MiXCR run on the 5' RACE reads, TCRdb lists one record per CDR3 protein. The profile shows hundreds of thousands of distinct CDR3 sequences, 20% to 25% of them singletons. This clonotype was counted only a few times. Per germline, CDR1 LGHDT and CDR2 YNNKEL (reference sequence). V shed 2 bases and J shed 3 bases, with 19 bases lying between them. The CDR3 consists of 18 residues.

The gene calls are TRBV3-1 and TRBJ1-4; TRBD1 is a possible D gene (6 bases). The sequenced material came from blood. The TCR originated in a man between 65 and 85 years old in good health. CDR3 protein: CASSQTPPNRVSNEKLFF. CDR3 DNA sequence: TGTGCCAGCAGCCAAACTCCCCCTAACAGGGTATCTAATGAAAAACTGTTTTTT.